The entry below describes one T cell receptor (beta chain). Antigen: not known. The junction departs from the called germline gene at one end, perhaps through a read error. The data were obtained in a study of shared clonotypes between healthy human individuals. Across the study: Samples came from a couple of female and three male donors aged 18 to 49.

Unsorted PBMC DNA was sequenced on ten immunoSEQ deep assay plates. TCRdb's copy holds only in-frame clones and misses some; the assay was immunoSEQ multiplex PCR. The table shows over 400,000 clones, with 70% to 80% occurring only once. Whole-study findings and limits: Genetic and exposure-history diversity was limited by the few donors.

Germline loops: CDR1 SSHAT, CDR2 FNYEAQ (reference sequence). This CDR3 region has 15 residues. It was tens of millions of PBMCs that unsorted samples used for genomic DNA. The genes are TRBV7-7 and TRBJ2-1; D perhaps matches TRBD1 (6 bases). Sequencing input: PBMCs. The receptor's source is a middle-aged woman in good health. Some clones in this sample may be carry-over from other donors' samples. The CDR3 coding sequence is TGTGCTAGCAGCTCATCGACAGGAGATTACAATGAGCAGTTCTTC. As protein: CASSSSTGDYNEQFF.